The 16 T cell receptor beta chains below were found in one sample sequenced in a study of T cell responses to AZD1222 COVID-19 vaccine. Sequenced by immunoSEQ multiplex PCR; TCRdb stores in-frame clones only, minus some. In the table there are approximately 100,000 clones, less than 95% of which are singletons. Sequences were derived from peripheral blood, sampled on day 0 of AZD1222 vaccination. The receptor source for this set is an adult in good health.

This chain connects TRBV3-1 (or the pseudogene TRBV3-2) to TRBJ2-7, with D hard to call. The V end was cut by 1 base, the J end by 1 base, with 5 bases between. CDR1 LGHDT and CDR2 YNNKEL come from the germline V gene (reference sequence). This CDR3 has 13 amino acids. The CDR3 region has the DNA TGTGCCAGCAGCCAAGTTAATTCCTACGAGCAGTACTTC. Its translation: CASSQVNSYEQYF.

The chain recombines TRBV2 with TRBJ2-2; TRBD1 aligns across 10 bases. The CDR3 is 15 amino acids. Germline assignment: CDR1 SNHLY and CDR2 FYNNEI. V shed 7 bases and J 5 bases; nucleotides not matched to a gene: 7. The CDR3 DNA follows: TGTGCCAGCACCCCGGGACAGGGGCGGACCGGGGAGCTGTTTTTT. It codes for CASTPGQGRTGELFF.

The gene calls are TRBV18 and TRBJ1-2; no firm D call. Looked up from germline, CDR1 is KGHSH and CDR2 is LQKENI. Trimming removed 4 bases at V and 1 base at J, with 4 bases between. The CDR3 extends over 12 amino acids. The CDR3 loop is CASSQGNYGYTF. In DNA form, the CDR3 reads TGTGCCAGCTCACAGGGTAACTATGGCTACACCTTC.

The chain couples TRBV5-1 to TRBJ1-2; weak D call: TRBD1 (6 bases). Looked up from germline, CDR1 is SGHRS and CDR2 is YFSETQ. Trimming stripped 0 bases from V and 8 bases from J, with 11 bases between. This CDR3 comprises 13 residues. CDR3 in DNA: TGCGCCAGCAGCTTGGAACAGGGCGCAGGCTACACCTTC. It specifies CASSLEQGAGYTF.

In nucleotides, the CDR3 is TGTGCCAGCTCTCGCACAGGGTCCCTTAGTTACGAGCAGTACTTC. This encodes CASSRTGSLSYEQYF. The chain couples TRBV18 to TRBJ2-7; a possible D gene is TRBD1 (6 bases). Trimming took off 6 bases at V and 4 bases at J, with 19 bases between the two ends. This CDR3 spans 15 amino acids. Per the germline V gene, CDR1 is KGHSH and CDR2 is LQKENI. Together with reference TRBV18 and TRBJ2-7, the CDR3 gives the full variable domain: NAGVMQNPRHLVRRRGQEARLRCSPMKGHSHVYWYRQLPEEGLKFMVYLQKENIIDESGMPKERFSAEFPKEGPSILRIQQVVRGDSAAYFCASSRTGSLSYEQYFGPGTRLTVT.

This clone has just a few counts. V usage is TRBV6-5 and J usage is TRBJ2-7; 9 nucleotides agree with TRBD2. The CDR3 contains 16 residues. Germline CDR1 and CDR2: MNHEY and SVGAGI. The V and J ends lost 4 bases and 6 bases, in that order; junction bases with no gene match: 13. Here the CDR3 reads CASSLDKRGELVEQYF. CDR3 nucleotides: TGTGCCAGCAGTTTAGACAAGCGGGGGGAACTTGTCGAGCAGTACTTC.

The CDR3 sequence: CASSLAGGTDTQYF. Written as DNA, the CDR3 is TGTGCCAGCAGTCTAGCGGGGGGCACAGATACGCAGTATTTT. The rearrangement links TRBV6-6 to TRBJ2-3; 10 bases align to TRBD2. CDR1 is MNHNY and CDR2 is SVGAGI in the germline V gene (reference sequence). This CDR3 comprises 14 residues. V lost 5 bases to trimming and J lost 1 base; unmatched junction nucleotides: 0.

The chain links TRBV12-3 or TRBV12-4 to TRBJ1-2; D might be TRBD1 (5 bases). Trimming took off 3 bases at V and 3 bases at J, with 8 bases between the two ends. This CDR3 comprises 13 residues. CDR3 bases: TGTGCCAGCAGTTTTGGGGGGGACTATGGCTACACCTTC. Amino acid sequence: CASSFGGDYGYTF.

The chain employs TRBV19 and TRBJ1-2; 7 bases are shared with TRBD1. CDR3 length: 15 amino acids. With V trimmed by 3 bases and J by 3 bases, 7 bases remained unmatched. CDR1 and CDR2 (germline): LNHDA, SQIVND (reference sequence). The CDR3 coding sequence is TGTGCCAGTAGTATCGGTGACAGGGACTACTATGGCTACACCTTC. Protein: CASSIGDRDYYGYTF.

J is TRBJ1-5 and V is TRBV27; D is uncertain. CDR1 is MNHEY and CDR2 is SMNVEV in the germline V gene (reference sequence). This CDR3 is built from 15 residues. Trimming cost V 4 bases and J 4 bases, with 14 bases left between them. The CDR3 DNA follows: TGTGCCAGCAGTTCCATGGCCCTAAGTAATCAGCCCCAGCATTTT. Translating it yields CASSSMALSNQPQHF.

This chain joins TRBV28 and TRBJ2-5; D unclear. In germline, CDR1 is MDHEN, CDR2 SYDVKM. Trimming pared 5 bases from V and 0 bases from J, leaving 10 bases between. The CDR3 runs 14 residues. The CDR3 spells CASSIMQYQETQYF. CDR3 nucleotides: TGTGCCAGCAGTATTATGCAGTACCAAGAGACCCAGTACTTC.

The V call is TRBV5-1, the J call TRBJ2-7, with D perhaps TRBD1 (5 bases). The CDR3 contains 13 residues. V was clipped by 0 bases and J by 4 bases, with 8 bases between them. CDR1 is SGHRS, CDR2 YFSETQ, per germline. CDR3 amino acids: CASSLGQFYEQYF. CDR3 bases: TGCGCCAGCAGCTTGGGACAGTTTTACGAGCAGTACTTC. Variable domain in full (rest from reference TRBV5-1 and TRBJ2-7): KAGVTQTPRYLIKTRGQQVTLSCSPISGHRSVSWYQQTPGQGLQFLFEYFSETQRNKGNFPGRFSGRQFSNSRSEMNVSTLELGDSALYLCASSLGQFYEQYFGPGTRLTVT.

The J gene is TRBJ1-3, the V gene TRBV4-1, with D hard to call. The CDR3 runs to 15 residues. V dropped 1 base and J dropped 1 base, with 8 bases sitting between them. Per germline, CDR1 MGHRA and CDR2 YSYEKL. The CDR3 region has the DNA TGCGCCAGCAGCCAAGGGCAGCCTTCTGGAAACACCATATATTTT. Translation gives CASSQGQPSGNTIYF.

J is TRBJ2-1 and V is TRBV11-2; a possible D gene is TRBD1 (6 bases). Germline assignment: CDR1 SGHAT and CDR2 FQNNGV. Trimming removed 0 bases from V and 10 bases from J, with 13 bases in between. CDR3 length equals 14 residues. The CDR3 DNA follows: TGTGCCAGCAGCTTAGACCCAGGGGCTGGGGAGCAGTTCTTC. It is translated as CASSLDPGAGEQFF.

CDR3 in amino acids: CAISEPSGGDAEAFF. DNA of the CDR3: TGTGCCATCAGTGAGCCATCAGGGGGGGACGCTGAAGCTTTCTTT. This sequence joins TRBV10-3 and TRBJ1-1; the match to TRBD1 covers 7 bases. Per the germline V gene, CDR1 is ENHRY and CDR2 is SYGVKD. V dropped 2 bases and J dropped 6; count of bases not matched to a gene: 9. This CDR3 has 15 residues.

V gene TRBV5-1 combines with J gene TRBJ1-2; 10 positions match TRBD1. CDR1 is SGHRS and CDR2 is YFSETQ in the germline V gene. The CDR3 has 17 amino acids. Trimming at V came to 3 bases and at J to 4 bases, leaving 12 bases not matched to a gene. This CDR3 is CASSSMPGQGIGYGYTF. CDR3 sequence (DNA): TGCGCCAGCAGCTCAATGCCGGGACAGGGGATAGGCTATGGCTACACCTTC. Based on the CDR3 plus reference TRBV5-1 and TRBJ1-2, the full variable domain is KAGVTQTPRYLIKTRGQQVTLSCSPISGHRSVSWYQQTPGQGLQFLFEYFSETQRNKGNFPGRFSGRQFSNSRSEMNVSTLELGDSALYLCASSSMPGQGIGYGYTFGSGTRLTVV.